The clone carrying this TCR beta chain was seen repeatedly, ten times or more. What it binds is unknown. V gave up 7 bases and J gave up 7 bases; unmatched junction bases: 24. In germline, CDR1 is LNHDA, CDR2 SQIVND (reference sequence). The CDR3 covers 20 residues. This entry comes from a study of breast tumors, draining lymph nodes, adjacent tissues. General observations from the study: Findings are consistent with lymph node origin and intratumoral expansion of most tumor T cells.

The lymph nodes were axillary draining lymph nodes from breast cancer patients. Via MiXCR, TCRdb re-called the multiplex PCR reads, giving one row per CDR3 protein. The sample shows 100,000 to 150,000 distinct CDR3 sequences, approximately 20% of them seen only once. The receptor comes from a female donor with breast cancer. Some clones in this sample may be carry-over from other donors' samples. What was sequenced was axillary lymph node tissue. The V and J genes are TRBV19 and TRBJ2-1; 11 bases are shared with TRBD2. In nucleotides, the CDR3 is TGTGCCAGTACACAAACCTGGAAGCTGGGACTAGCGGACGGATTTAATGAGCAGTTCTTC. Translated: CASTQTWKLGLADGFNEQFF.